This T cell receptor (beta chain) was sequenced during a study of cytomegalovirus exposure and HLA in healthy donors. In this sample, this clone turned up a few times. In the PCR, 60 Vbeta and 13 Jbeta primers were used. Assay used: immunoSEQ multiplex PCR; TCRdb lists only in-frame clones, some missing. The sample consists of more than 95,000 clones, approximately 75% of them appearing once. The CDR3 runs to 11 residues. V was clipped by 6 bases and J by 6 bases, with 5 bases between them. Germline V CDR1 and CDR2: MNHEY, SVGAGI. This TCR came from an older woman in good health and CMV-seropositive. Sequencing was done on a sample of PBMCs. V usage is TRBV6-5 and J usage is TRBJ1-4; D gene uncertain. The CDR3 loop is CASRADEKLFF. CDR3 nucleotide sequence: TGTGCCAGCAGGGCTGATGAAAAACTGTTTTTT.